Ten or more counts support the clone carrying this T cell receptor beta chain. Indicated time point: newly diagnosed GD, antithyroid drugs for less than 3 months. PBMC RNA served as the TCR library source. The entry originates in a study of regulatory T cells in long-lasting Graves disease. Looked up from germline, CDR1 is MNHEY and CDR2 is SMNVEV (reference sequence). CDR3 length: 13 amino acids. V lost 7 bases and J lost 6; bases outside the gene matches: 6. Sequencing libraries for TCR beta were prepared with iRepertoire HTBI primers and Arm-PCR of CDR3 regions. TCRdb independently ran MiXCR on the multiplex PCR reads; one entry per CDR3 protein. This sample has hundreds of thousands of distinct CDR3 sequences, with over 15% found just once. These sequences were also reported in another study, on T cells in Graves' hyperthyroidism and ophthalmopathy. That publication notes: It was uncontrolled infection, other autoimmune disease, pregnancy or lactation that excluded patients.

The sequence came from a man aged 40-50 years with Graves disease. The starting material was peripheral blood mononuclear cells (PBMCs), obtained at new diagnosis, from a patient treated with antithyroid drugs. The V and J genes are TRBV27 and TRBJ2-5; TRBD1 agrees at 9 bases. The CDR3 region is CASKTGGEKTQYF. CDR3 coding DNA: TGTGCCAGCAAGACAGGGGGGGAGAAGACCCAGTACTTC.